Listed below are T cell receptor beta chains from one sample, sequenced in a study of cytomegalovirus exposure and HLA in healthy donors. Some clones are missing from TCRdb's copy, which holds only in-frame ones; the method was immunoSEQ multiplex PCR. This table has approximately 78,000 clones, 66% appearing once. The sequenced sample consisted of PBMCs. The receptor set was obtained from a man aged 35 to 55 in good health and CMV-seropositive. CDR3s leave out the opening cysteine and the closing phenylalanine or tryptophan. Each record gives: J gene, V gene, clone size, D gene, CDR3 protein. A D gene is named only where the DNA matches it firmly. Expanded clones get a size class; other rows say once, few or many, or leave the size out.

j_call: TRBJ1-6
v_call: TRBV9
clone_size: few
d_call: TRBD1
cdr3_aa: ASSSGQGSSYNSPLH

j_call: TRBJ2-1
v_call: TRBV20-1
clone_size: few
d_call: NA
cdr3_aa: SAWGENEQF

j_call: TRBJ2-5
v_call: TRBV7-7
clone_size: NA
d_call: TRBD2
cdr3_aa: ASSLTSGGDETQY

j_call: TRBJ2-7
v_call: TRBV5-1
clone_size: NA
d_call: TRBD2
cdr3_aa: ASSLAGTSGGYEQY

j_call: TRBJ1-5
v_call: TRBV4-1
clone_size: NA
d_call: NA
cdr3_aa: ASSHIFRGGNQPQH

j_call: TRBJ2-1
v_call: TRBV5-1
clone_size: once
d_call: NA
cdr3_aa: ASSLGPGRGGGNEQF

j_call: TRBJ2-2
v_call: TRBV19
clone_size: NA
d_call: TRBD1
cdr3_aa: ASKGAGGHTGELF

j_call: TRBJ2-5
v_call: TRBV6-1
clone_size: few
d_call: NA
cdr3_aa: ASSGEGGETQY

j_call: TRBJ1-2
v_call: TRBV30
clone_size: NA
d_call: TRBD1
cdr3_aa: AWSQGGTGYYGYT

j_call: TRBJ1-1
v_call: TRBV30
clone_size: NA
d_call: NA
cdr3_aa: AWRSGWGAEAF

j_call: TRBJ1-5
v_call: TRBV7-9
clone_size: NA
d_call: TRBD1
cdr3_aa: ASSAGQGGNQPQH

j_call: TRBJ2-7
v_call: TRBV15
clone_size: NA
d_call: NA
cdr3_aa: ATSTGTDYPYEQY

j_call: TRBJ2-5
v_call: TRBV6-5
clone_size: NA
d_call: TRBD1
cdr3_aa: ASSSRDRLSKQY

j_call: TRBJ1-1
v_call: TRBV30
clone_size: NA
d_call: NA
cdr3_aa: AWSMTGMNTEAF

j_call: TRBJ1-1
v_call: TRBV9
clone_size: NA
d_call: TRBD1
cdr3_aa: ASSVRQGSTEAF

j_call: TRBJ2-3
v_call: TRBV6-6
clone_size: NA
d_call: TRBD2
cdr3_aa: ASTPQAAGGGDTQY

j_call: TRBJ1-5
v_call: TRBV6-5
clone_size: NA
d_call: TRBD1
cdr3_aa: ASIPPGGQPQH

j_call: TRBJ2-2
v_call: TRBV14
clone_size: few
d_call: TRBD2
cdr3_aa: ASSQGLAGADTGELF

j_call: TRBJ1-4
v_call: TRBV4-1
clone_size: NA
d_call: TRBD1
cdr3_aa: ASSPGQVTNEKLF

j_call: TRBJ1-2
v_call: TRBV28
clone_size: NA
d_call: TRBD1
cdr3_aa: ASSPDRASNYGYT

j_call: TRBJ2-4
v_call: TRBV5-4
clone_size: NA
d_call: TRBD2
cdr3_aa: ASSLPGLAGAAKNIQY

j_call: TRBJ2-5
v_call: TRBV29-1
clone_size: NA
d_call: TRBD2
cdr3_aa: SAGGLREGRLETQY

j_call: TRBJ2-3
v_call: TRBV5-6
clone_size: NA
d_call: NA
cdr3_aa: ASSLGRRITDTQY

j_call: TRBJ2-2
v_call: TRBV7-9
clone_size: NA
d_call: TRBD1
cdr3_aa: ASSDRGNTGELF

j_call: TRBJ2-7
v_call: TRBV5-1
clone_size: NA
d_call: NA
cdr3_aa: ASSFGQGSYEQY

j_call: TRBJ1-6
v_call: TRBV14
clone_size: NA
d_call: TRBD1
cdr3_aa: ASSGQVGTPLH

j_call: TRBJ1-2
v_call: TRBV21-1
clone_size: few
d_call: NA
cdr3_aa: ASSITWARGSGYT

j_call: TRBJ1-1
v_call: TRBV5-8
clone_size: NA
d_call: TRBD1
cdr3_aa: ASSLGQGLTEAF

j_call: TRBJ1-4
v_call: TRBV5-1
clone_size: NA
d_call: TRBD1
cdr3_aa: ASKQGAVGEKLF

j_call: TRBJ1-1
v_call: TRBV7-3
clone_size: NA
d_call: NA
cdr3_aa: ASSLENGEAF

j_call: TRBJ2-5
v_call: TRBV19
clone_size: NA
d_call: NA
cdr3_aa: ASTPNRGLGETQY

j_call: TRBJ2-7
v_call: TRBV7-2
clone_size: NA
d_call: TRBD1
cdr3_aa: ASRSDGQGSYEQY

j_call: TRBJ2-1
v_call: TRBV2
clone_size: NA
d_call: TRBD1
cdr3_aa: ASRAVGQGVNEQF

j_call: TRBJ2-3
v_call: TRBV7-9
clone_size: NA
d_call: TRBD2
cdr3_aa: SSSLVAGVTDTQY

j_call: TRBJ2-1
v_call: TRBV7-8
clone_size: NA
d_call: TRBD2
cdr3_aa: ASSSQRGRNNEQF

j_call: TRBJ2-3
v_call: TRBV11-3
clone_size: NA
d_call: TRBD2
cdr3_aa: ASGQGLAGGFSTDTQY

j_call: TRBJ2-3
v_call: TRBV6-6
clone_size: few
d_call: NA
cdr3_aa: ASSYRTAVTDTQY

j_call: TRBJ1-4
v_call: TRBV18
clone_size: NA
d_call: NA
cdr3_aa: ASSHLQGATNEKLF

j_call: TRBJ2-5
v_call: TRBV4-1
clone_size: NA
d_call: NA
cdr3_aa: ASSQSEGMFPEQY

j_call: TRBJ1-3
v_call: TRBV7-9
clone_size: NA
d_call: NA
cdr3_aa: ASSLGYTGNTIY

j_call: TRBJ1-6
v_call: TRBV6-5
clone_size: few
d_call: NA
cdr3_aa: ASSYQFSSPLH

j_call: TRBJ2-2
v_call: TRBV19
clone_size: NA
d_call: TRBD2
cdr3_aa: ASTQSGANTGELF

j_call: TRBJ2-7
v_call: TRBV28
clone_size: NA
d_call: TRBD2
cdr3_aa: ASSLWGSGGPSAYEQY

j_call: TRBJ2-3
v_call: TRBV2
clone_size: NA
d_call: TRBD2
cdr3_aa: ASSGLAGFADTQY

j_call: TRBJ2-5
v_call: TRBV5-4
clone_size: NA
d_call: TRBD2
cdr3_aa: ASSLRLAGGETQY

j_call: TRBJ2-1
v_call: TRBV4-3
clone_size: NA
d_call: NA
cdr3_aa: ASSQQADNEQF

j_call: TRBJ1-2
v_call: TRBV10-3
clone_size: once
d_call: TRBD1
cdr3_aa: AISPQGPVGYT

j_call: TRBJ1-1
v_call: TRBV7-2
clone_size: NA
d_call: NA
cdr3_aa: ASSLESRWEAEAF

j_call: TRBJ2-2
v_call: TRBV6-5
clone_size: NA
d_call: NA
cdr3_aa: ASSFHWEDTGELF

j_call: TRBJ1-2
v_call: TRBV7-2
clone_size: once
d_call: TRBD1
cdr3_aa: ASSFEPWKDRINYGYT

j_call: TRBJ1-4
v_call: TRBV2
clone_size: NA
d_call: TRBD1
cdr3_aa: ASTLRDRGNEKLF

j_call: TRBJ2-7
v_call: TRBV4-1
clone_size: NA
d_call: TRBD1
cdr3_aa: ASSHDRGAYEQY

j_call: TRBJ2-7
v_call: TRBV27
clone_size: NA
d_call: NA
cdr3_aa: ASSSGVEQY

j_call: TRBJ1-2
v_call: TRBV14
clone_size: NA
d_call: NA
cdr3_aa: ASSQGTWGYT

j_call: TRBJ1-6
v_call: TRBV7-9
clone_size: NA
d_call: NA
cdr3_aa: ASRLGSSYNSPLH

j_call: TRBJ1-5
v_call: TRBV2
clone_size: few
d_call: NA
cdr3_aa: ASSSGTSENQPQH

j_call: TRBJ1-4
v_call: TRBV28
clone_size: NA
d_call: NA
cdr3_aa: ASSFLSWATTNEKLF